Each of the 4 T cell receptor beta chains below was sequenced from the same sample in a study of cytomegalovirus exposure and HLA in healthy donors. The protocol was immunoSEQ multiplex PCR, while the TCRdb copy is restricted to in-frame clones and leaves out a portion. This table has approximately 70,000 clones, about 95% appearing once. Sequenced material: PBMCs. These receptors were taken from a woman between 18 and 30 years old in good health and CMV-seronegative.

The gene calls are TRBV6-4 and TRBJ1-1, with D unclear. Trimming removed 3 bases from V and 1 base from J, with 9 bases in between. The CDR3 sequence is 14 residues long. Per germline, CDR1 MRHNA and CDR2 SNTAGT. CDR3 in DNA: TGTGCCAGCAGTGAAGAATTCGGGAACACTGAAGCTTTCTTT. Amino acid sequence: CASSEEFGNTEAFF.

This clone was counted once. This chain uses TRBV4-1 with TRBJ1-1; D is unclear. The germline V gene encodes CDR1 MGHRA and CDR2 YSYEKL. V dropped 4 bases and J dropped 0 bases, with 9 bases sitting between them. The CDR3 consists of 14 residues. CDR3 in DNA: TGCGCCAGCAGCCTCGGGATGGTGAACACTGAAGCTTTCTTT. Residues: CASSLGMVNTEAFF.

This chain joins TRBV12-2 and TRBJ2-5; TRBD2 was called by the table and not checked on the DNA. TRBV12-2 represents a pseudogene. The CDR3 covers 12 residues. The CDR3 sequence is CASRLFGETQYF. The CDR3 DNA follows: TGTGCAAGTCGCTTGTTCGGGGAGACCCAGTACTTC.

The chain combines TRBV19 with TRBJ1-1, with D unclear. V shed 5 bases and J shed 8 bases, with 24 bases lying between them. Germline CDR1 is LNHDA and CDR2 is SQIVND (reference sequence). This CDR3 region has 16 residues. The CDR3 is CASSDPLKTHTSEAFF. CDR3 coding DNA: TGTGCCAGTAGTGATCCTTTAAAGACACATACTTCAGAAGCTTTCTTT.